The clone carrying this TCR beta chain has only a few counts. Its antigen is as yet unknown. Per the germline V gene, CDR1 is SGHKS and CDR2 is YYEKEE (reference sequence). Trimming removed 4 bases at V and 1 base at J, with 16 bases between. The CDR3 covers 16 residues. This specimen belongs to a study of breast tumors, draining lymph nodes, adjacent tissues. Broader study findings: Compared with basal-like, luminal-like tumors shared significantly more repertoire with nontumor tissue.

The lymph nodes were axillary draining lymph nodes from breast cancer patients. Each CDR3 protein gets one entry after TCRdb re-called the multiplex PCR reads with MiXCR. The sample includes about 150,000 distinct CDR3 sequences, around a third of them seen just once. The V call is TRBV5-5, the J call TRBJ2-3; D might be TRBD1 (6 bases). The sequence derives from a female donor with breast cancer. Some clones in this sample may be carry-over from other donors' samples. The sequencing input was axillary lymph node tissue. CDR3 region: CASSLGDTVGTDTQYF. In nucleotides, the CDR3 is TGTGCCAGCAGCCTTGGGGACACCGTAGGCACAGATACGCAGTATTTT.